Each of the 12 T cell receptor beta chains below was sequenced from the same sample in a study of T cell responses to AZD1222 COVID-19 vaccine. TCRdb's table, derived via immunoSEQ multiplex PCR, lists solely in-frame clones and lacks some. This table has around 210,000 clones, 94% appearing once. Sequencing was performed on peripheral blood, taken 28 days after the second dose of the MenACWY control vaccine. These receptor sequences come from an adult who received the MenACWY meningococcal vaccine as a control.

The CDR3 bases are TGCGCCAGCAGCTTTGCGGAGACTAACTATGGCTACACCTTC. Protein sequence: CASSFAETNYGYTF. This chain connects TRBV5-1 to TRBJ1-2; D gene unclear. Germline V lookup: CDR1 SGHRS, CDR2 YFSETQ. This CDR3 comprises 14 residues. V was cut by 2 bases and J by 0 bases, with 8 bases left in between.

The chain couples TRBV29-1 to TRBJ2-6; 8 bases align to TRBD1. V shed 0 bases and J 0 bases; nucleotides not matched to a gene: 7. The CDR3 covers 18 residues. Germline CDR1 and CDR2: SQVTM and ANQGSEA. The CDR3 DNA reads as TGCAGCGTTGAAGATCGCGACAGGGGCCTCTCTGGGGCCAACGTCCTGACTTTC. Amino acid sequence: CSVEDRDRGLSGANVLTF.

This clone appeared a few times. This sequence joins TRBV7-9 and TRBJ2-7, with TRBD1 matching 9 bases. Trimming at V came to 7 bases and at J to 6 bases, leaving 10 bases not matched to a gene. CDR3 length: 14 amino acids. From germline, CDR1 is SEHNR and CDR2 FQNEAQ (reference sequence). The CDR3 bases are TGTGCCAGCACCTCTGGGACAGGGTTCGTCGAGCAGTACTTC. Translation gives CASTSGTGFVEQYF.

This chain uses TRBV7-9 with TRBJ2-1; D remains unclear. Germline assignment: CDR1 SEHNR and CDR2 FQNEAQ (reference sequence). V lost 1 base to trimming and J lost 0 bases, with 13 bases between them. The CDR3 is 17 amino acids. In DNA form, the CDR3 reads TGTGCCAGCAGCTTAGATATTAGCTGGAGCTCCTACAATGAGCAGTTCTTC. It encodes CASSLDISWSSYNEQFF.

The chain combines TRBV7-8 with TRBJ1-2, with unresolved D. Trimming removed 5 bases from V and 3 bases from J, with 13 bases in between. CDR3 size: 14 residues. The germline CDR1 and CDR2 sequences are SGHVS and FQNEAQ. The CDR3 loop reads CASSLGGKDYGYTF. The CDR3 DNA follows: TGTGCCAGCAGCCTGGGAGGGAAAGACTATGGCTACACCTTC. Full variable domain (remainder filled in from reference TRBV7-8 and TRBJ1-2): GAGVSQSPRYKVAKRGQDVALRCDPISGHVSLFWYQQALGQGPEFLTYFQNEAQLDKSGLPSDRFFAERPEGSVSTLKIQRTQQEDSAVYLCASSLGGKDYGYTFGSGTRLTVV.

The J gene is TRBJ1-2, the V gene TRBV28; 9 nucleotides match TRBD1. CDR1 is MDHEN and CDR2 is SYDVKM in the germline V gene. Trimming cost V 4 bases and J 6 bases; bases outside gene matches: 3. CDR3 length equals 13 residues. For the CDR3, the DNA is TGTGCCAGCAGTTCCGGGACAGGGAATGGCTACACCTTC. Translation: CASSSGTGNGYTF.

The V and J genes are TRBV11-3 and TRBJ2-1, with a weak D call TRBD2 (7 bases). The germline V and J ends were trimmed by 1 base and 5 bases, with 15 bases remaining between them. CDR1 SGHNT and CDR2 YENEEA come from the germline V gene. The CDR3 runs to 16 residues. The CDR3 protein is CASSLGRRGPDNEQFF. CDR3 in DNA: TGTGCCAGCAGCTTAGGGCGGCGGGGGCCAGACAATGAGCAGTTCTTC. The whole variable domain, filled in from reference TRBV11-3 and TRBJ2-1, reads EAGVVQSPRYKIIEKKQPVAFWCNPISGHNTLYWYLQNLGQGPELLIRYENEEAVDDSQLPKDRFSAERLKGVDSTLKIQPAELGDSAVYLCASSLGRRGPDNEQFFGPGTRLTVL.

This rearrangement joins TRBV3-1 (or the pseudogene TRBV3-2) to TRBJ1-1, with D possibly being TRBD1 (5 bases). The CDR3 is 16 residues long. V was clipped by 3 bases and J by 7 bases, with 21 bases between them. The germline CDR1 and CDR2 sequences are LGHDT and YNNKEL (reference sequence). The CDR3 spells CASSQGPGRELGEAFF. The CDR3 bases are TGTGCCAGCAGCCAGGGCCCCGGCAGGGAGTTAGGTGAAGCTTTCTTT.

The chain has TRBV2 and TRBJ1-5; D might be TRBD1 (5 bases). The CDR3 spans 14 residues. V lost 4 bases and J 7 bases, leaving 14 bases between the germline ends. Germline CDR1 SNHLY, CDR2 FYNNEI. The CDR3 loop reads CASSGESGGQPQHF. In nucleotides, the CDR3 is TGTGCCAGCAGTGGGGAATCGGGGGGACAGCCCCAGCATTTT.

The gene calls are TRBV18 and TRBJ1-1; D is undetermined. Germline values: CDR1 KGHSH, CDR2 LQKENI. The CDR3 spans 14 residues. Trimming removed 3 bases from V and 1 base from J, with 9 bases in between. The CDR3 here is CASSPPTRNTEAFF. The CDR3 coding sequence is TGTGCCAGCTCACCGCCAACAAGGAACACTGAAGCTTTCTTT.

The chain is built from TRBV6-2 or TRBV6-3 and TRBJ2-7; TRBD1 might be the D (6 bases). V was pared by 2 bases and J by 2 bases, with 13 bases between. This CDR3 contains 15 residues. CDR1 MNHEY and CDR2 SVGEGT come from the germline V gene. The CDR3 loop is CASSYEGAGAYEQYF. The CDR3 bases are TGTGCCAGCAGTTACGAAGGTGCAGGGGCCTACGAGCAGTACTTC.

The CDR3 sequence is CASSRGQYTGELFF. CDR3 in DNA: TGCGCCAGCAGCCGAGGACAGTACACCGGGGAGCTGTTTTTT. The rearrangement links TRBV5-1 to TRBJ2-2, with TRBD1 as a possible D gene (6 bases). V gave up 4 bases and J gave up 3 bases, with 10 bases separating them. In germline, CDR1 is SGHRS, CDR2 YFSETQ. The CDR3 totals 14 residues.